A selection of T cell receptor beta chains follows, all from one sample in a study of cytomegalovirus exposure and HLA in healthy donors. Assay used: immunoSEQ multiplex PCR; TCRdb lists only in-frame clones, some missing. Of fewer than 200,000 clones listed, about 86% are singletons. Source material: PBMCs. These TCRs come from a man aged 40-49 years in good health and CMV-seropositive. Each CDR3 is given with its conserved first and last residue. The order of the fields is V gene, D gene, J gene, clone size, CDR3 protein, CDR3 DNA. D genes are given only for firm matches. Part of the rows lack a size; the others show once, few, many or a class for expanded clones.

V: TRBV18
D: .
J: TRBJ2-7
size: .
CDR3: CASSPQGIEQYF
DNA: TGTGCCAGCTCACCACAGGGGATAGAGCAGTACTTC

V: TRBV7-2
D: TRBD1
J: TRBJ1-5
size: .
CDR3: CASSLRTGDQSQHF
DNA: TGTGCCAGCAGCCTAAGGACAGGGGATCAGTCCCAGCATTTT

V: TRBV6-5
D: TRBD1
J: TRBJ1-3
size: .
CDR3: CASSYLGTGAGNTIYF
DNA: TGTGCCAGCAGTTACCTCGGCACAGGGGCTGGAAACACCATATATTTT

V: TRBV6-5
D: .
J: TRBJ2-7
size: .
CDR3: CASSPGTLDEQYF
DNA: TGTGCCAGCAGTCCGGGGACATTAGACGAGCAGTACTTC

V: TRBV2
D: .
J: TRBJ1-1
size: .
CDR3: CASSEARGIGTEAFF
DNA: TGTGCCAGCAGTGAAGCAAGGGGGATTGGGACTGAAGCTTTCTTT

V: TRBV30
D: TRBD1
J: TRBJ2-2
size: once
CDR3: CAWSGQGWTGELFF
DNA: TGTGCCTGGAGCGGACAGGGATGGACCGGGGAGCTGTTTTTT

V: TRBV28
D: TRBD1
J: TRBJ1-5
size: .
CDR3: CASSPGTGSNQPQHF
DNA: TGTGCCAGCAGCCCTGGGACAGGCAGCAATCAGCCCCAGCATTTT

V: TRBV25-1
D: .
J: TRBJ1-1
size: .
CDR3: CASTEGQVNTEAFF
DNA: TGTGCCAGCACGGAAGGACAAGTGAACACTGAAGCTTTCTTT

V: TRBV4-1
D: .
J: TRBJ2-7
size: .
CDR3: CASSHLPPLTSELYEQYF
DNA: TGCGCCAGCAGCCACCTACCCCCCCTAACTAGTGAGCTCTACGAGCAGTACTTC

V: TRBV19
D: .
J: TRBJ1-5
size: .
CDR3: CASSAQGGYQPQHF
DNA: TGTGCCAGTAGTGCACAGGGTGGATATCAGCCCCAGCATTTT

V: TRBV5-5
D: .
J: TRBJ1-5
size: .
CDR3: CASSLAGPRQPQHF
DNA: TGTGCCAGCAGCTTGGCAGGGCCCCGACAGCCCCAGCATTTT

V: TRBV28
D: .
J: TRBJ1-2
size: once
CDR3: CASSPSGQIYGYTF
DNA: TGTGCCAGCAGTCCTTCAGGACAGATCTATGGCTACACCTTC

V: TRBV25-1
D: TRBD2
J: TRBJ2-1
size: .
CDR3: CASSGTGTSGSNEQFF
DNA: TGTGCCAGCAGTGGCACCGGGACTAGCGGGAGCAATGAGCAGTTCTTC

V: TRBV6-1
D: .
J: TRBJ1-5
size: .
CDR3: CASSGPGSGQPQHF
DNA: TGTGCCAGCAGTGGCCCGGGCTCGGGACAGCCCCAGCATTTT

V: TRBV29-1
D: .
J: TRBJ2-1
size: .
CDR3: CSVGQNEQFF
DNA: TGCAGCGTTGGACAGAACGAGCAGTTCTTC

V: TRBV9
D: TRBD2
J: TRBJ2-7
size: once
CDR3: CASSSGLAGIYEQYF
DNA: TGTGCCAGCAGCTCGGGACTAGCGGGAATCTACGAGCAGTACTTC

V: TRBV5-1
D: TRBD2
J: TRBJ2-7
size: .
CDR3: CASSLDGTSVYEQYF
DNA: TGCGCCAGCAGCTTGGATGGGACTAGCGTCTACGAGCAGTACTTC

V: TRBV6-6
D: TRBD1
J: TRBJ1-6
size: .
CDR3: CASSFKGAGSPLHF
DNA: TGTGCCAGCAGTTTTAAGGGGGCTGGTTCACCCCTCCACTTT

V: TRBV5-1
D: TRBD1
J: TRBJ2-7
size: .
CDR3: CASSFGPGQGKSYEQYF
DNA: TGCGCCAGCAGCTTTGGCCCCGGACAGGGGAAGTCCTACGAGCAGTACTTC

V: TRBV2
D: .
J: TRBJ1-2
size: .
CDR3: CASSAGQHYTF
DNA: TGTGCCAGCAGCGCCGGACAGCACTACACCTTC

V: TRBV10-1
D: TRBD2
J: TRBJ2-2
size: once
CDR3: CANRSGRCENTGELFF
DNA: TGCGCCAACCGGAGCGGGAGGTGCGAGAACACCGGGGAGCTGTTTTTT

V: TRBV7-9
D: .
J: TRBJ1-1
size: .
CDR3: CASSLAGTGTEAFF
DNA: TGTGCCAGCAGCTTAGCAGGGACTGGCACTGAAGCTTTCTTT

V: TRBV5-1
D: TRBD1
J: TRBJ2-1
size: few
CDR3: CASSFVTPPGQGENEQFF
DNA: TGCGCCAGCAGCTTCGTCACTCCTCCGGGACAGGGGGAAAATGAGCAGTTCTTC

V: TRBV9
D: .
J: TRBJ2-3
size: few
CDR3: CASSVARLADTQYF
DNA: TGTGCCAGCAGCGTAGCTCGACTTGCAGATACGCAGTATTTT

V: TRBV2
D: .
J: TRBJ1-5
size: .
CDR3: CASSPGTLDQPQHF
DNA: TGTGCCAGCAGCCCAGGCACACTTGATCAGCCCCAGCATTTT

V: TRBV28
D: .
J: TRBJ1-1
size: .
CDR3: CASSAPRNTEAFF
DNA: TGTGCCAGCAGCGCACCTAGGAACACTGAAGCTTTCTTT

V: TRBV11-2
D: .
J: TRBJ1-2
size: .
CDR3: CASSIWGDYYGYTF
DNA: TGTGCCAGCAGCATTTGGGGGGATTACTATGGCTACACCTTC

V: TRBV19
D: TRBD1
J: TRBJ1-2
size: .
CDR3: CASSTGGQGRYGYTF
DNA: TGTGCCAGTAGCACCGGGGGACAGGGCCGTTATGGCTACACCTTC

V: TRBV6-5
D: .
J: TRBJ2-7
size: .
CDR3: CASCGAGRYEQYF
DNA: TGTGCCAGCTGCGGGGCGGGAAGGTACGAGCAGTACTTC

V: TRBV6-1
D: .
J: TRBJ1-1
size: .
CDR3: CASKRGASTEAFF
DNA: TGTGCCAGCAAACGCGGGGCGAGCACTGAAGCTTTCTTT

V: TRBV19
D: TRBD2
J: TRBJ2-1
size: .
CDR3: CASSTPFGGRGYNEQFF
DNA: TGTGCCAGTAGTACCCCCTTTGGCGGGAGAGGCTACAATGAGCAGTTCTTC

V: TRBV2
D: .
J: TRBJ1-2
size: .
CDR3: CASSGSGTLYGYTF
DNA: TGTGCCAGCAGTGGGTCAGGTACCCTCTATGGCTACACCTTC

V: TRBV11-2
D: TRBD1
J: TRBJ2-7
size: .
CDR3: CASSLVGQGAYEQYF
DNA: TGTGCCAGCAGCTTAGTAGGACAGGGGGCATACGAGCAGTACTTC

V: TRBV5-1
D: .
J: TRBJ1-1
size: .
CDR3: CASSLKGLSTEAFF
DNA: TGCGCCAGCAGCTTGAAGGGGCTCTCGACTGAAGCTTTCTTT

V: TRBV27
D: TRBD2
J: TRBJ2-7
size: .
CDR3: CASSSRLAPYEQYF
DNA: TGTGCCAGCAGCTCGAGACTAGCCCCCTACGAGCAGTACTTC

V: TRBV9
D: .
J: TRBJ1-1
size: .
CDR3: CASSGSRGGGNTEAFF
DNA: TGTGCCAGCAGCGGTTCAAGGGGGGGAGGGAACACTGAAGCTTTCTTT

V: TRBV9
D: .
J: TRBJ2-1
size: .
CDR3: CASSVAHTFYNEQFF
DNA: TGTGCCAGCAGCGTAGCCCACACGTTCTACAATGAGCAGTTCTTC

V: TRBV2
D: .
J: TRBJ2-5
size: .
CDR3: CASSEIQIQETQYF
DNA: TGTGCCAGCAGTGAAATACAAATCCAAGAGACCCAGTACTTC

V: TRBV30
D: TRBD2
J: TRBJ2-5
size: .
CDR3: CAWEETSGSWETQYF
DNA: TGTGCCTGGGAGGAGACTAGCGGGAGTTGGGAGACCCAGTACTTC

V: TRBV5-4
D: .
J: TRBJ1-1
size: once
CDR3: CASSPGGNTEAFF
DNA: TGTGCCAGCAGCCCCGGCGGGAACACTGAAGCTTTCTTT

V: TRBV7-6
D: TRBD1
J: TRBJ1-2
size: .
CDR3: CASSSRQGTNYGYTF
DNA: TGTGCCAGCAGCTCTAGACAGGGAACTAACTATGGCTACACCTTC

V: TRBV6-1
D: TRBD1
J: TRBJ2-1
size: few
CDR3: CASTGGDGNEQFF
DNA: TGTGCCTCAACAGGGGGCGACGGCAATGAGCAGTTCTTC

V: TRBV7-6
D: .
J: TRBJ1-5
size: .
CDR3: CASSLTGKSEPQHF
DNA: TGTGCCAGCAGCTTAACAGGGAAATCGGAGCCCCAGCATTTT

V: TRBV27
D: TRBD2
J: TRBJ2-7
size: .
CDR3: CASSLRRGGKHYEQYF
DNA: TGTGCCAGCAGTTTGCGGCGGGGGGGAAAACACTACGAGCAGTACTTC

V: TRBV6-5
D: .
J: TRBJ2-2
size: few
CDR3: CASSYWGRNTGELFF
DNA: TGTGCCAGCAGTTACTGGGGCAGAAACACCGGGGAGCTGTTTTTT

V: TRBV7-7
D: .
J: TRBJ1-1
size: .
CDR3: CASSLGSGAEAFF
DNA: TGTGCTAGCAGCTTAGGGTCAGGGGCTGAAGCTTTCTTT

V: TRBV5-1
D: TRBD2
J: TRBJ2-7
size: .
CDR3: CASSGSPSGQTLYEQYF
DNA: TGCGCCAGCAGCGGGTCGCCTAGCGGGCAGACGCTTTACGAGCAGTACTTC

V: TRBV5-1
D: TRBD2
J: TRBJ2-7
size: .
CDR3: CASSLGTSGSYEQYF
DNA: TGCGCCAGCAGCTTGGGAACTAGCGGGAGCTACGAGCAGTACTTC

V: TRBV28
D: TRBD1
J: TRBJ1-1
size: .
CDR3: CASRKGGQGETEAFF
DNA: TGTGCCAGCAGGAAGGGCGGACAGGGGGAGACTGAAGCTTTCTTT

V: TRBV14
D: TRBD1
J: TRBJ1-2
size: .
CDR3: CASSQGDSLYGYTF
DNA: TGTGCCAGCAGCCAAGGGGACAGCCTATATGGCTACACCTTC

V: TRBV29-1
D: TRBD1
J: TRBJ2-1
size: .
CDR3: CSVVTGGPTSEQFF
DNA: TGCAGCGTAGTAACAGGGGGCCCTACCAGTGAGCAGTTCTTC

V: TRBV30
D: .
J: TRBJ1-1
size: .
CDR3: CAWSVRGGTEAFF
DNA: TGTGCCTGGAGTGTAAGGGGTGGAACTGAAGCTTTCTTT

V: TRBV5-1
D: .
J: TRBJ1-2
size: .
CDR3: CASSLVIGGQERGYTF
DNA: TGCGCCAGCAGCTTGGTGATTGGGGGACAAGAACGGGGCTACACCTTC

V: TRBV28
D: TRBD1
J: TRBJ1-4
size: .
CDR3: CASSIGQGGEKLFF
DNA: TGTGCCAGCAGCATCGGACAGGGGGGGGAAAAACTGTTTTTT

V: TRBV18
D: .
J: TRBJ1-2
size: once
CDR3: CASSPPSSDYGYTF
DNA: TGTGCCAGCTCACCACCGTCCAGCGACTATGGCTACACCTTC